A selection of T cell receptor beta chains follows, all from one sample in a study of shared clonotypes between healthy human individuals. The repertoire was sequenced with immunoSEQ multiplex PCR; TCRdb's copy has only in-frame clones and lacks some. The sample lists over 1.5 million clones, 98% seen once, with 0.45% in the top ten. The sample taken for sequencing was naive CD4+ T cells sorted from blood. Receptor source: a man under 40 in good health. Both conserved end residues are part of each CDR3. Each record gives: V gene, CDR3 protein.

TRBV5-1,CASSLMGRRYQETQYF
TRBV6-1,CASSEARRGEQFF
TRBV10-2,CASSEVRPSGYTGELFF
TRBV7-9,CASSHLAGGYTDTQYF
TRBV19,CASSIDRGQSYNEQFF
TRBV27,CASSSGTGGSGIQYF
TRBV9,CASRQTGAYTDTQYF
TRBV5-1,CASSYTRVETQYF
TRBV19,CASSRLAGGGGDTQYF
TRBV19,CASSQTANTEAFF
TRBV5-6,CASSFPLGTGLYEQYF
TRBV5-1,CASSLGAPDTQYF
TRBV10-1,CASSESKLAGVEDTQYF
TRBV5-4,CASSRGVGGDTEAFF
TRBV1,CTSSQDNYGYTF
TRBV7-7,CASTSIKGDEQFF
TRBV11-2,CASSQSSGNEQYF
TRBV15,CATSPFRARYF
TRBV7-2,CASSARIGRAGTQYF
TRBV5-4,CASSLDQGREKLFF
TRBV28,CASRGGGQGENTEAFF
TRBV29-1,CSVAGAESFTYEQYF
TRBV12-5,CASGLTILAGLSYNEQFF
TRBV2,CASRTDQETQYF
TRBV2,CASSEAGPPGYNEQFF
TRBV7-9,CASSPPLGLAEGNTQYF
TRBV7-3,CASSPQGQNYEQYF
TRBV7-7,CASSPGRSYEQYF
TRBV14,CASSSPGLAGVGASYNEQFF